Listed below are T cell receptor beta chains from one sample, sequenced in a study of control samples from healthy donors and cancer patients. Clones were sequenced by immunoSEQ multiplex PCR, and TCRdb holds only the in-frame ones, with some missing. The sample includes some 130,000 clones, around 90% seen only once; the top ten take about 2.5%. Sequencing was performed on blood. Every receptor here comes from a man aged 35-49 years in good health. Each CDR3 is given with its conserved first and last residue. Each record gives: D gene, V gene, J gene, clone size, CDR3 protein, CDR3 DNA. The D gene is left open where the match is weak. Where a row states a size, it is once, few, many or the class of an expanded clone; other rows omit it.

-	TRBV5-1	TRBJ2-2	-	CASSRPGTGELFF	TGCGCCAGCAGCCGGCCGGGCACCGGGGAGCTGTTTTTT
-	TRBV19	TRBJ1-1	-	CASKLGGQGLNTEAFF	TGTGCCAGTAAGCTCGGAGGACAAGGACTAAACACTGAAGCTTTCTTT
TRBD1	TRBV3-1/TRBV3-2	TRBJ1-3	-	CASSQDHRGRIGNTIYF	TGTGCCAGCAGCCAAGATCACAGGGGGCGCATTGGAAACACCATATATTTT
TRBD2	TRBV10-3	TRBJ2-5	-	CAIKTGTSGGAETQYF	TGTGCCATCAAGACCGGGACTAGCGGGGGGGCGGAGACCCAGTACTTC
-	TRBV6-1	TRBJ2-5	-	CASSEGIGQAGTQYF	TGTGCCAGCAGTGAGGGGATTGGGCAAGCGGGGACCCAGTACTTC
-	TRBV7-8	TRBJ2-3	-	CASRSLGSTDTQYF	TGTGCCAGCCGCTCATTGGGGAGCACAGATACGCAGTATTTT
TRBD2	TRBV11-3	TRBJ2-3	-	CASSRGGTDTQYF	TGTGCCAGCAGCCGGGGGGGCACAGATACGCAGTATTTT
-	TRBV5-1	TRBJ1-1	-	CASSFQWNTEAFF	TGCGCCAGCAGCTTTCAATGGAACACTGAAGCTTTCTTT
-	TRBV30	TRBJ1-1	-	CAWSVLSHRSLGSAFF	TGTGCCTGGAGTGTTCTCAGCCATAGGAGCCTGGGGTCGGCTTTCTTT
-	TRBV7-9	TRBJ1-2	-	CASSSDYGYTF	TGTGCCAGCAGCTCAGACTATGGCTACACCTTC
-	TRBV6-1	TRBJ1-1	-	CASSEWQGQKNTEAFF	TGTGCCAGCAGTGAATGGCAGGGGCAGAAGAACACTGAAGCTTTCTTT
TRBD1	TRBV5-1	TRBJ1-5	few	CASSPGQGVNQPQHF	TGCGCCAGCAGCCCGGGACAGGGGGTAAATCAGCCCCAGCATTTT
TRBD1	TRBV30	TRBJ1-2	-	CAWSPQGQGDGYTF	TGTGCCTGGAGCCCCCAGGGCCAGGGGGATGGCTACACCTTC
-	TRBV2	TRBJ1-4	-	CASSEAVGGEKLFF	TGTGCCAGCAGTGAAGCGGTTGGGGGTGAAAAACTGTTTTTT
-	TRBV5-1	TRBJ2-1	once	CASSWEPGQYNEQFF	TGCGCCAGCAGCTGGGAACCCGGACAGTACAATGAGCAGTTCTTC
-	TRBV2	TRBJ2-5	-	CASSRLGTSEETQYF	TGTGCCAGCAGTCGACTAGGTACCTCCGAAGAGACCCAGTACTTC
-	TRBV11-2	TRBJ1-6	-	CASSFGGGSSYNSPLHF	TGTGCCAGCAGCTTTGGTGGGGGGAGCTCCTATAATTCACCCCTCCACTTT
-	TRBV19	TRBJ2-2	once	CASSTNRELFF	TGTGCCAGTAGTACCAACAGGGAGCTGTTTTTT
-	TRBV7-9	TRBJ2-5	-	CASSSRGGTETQYF	TGTGCCAGCAGCTCGCGAGGGGGAACGGAGACCCAGTACTTC
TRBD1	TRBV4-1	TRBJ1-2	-	CASSQESGGSGYGYTF	TGCGCCAGCAGCCAAGAATCAGGGGGCAGCGGCTATGGCTACACCTTC
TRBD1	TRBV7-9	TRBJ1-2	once	CASSPGQGVYGYTF	TGTGCCAGCAGTCCGGGACAGGGAGTCTATGGCTACACCTTC
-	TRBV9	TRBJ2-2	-	CASSVVSTGGAGELFF	TGTGCCAGCAGCGTAGTTTCTACAGGGGGGGCCGGGGAGCTGTTTTTT
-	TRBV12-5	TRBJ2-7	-	CASGLVIGYEQYF	TGTGCTAGTGGTTTGGTAATTGGGTACGAGCAGTACTTC
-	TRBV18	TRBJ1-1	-	CASSPILLTGVTEAFF	TGTGCCAGCTCACCAATACTCTTGACCGGAGTCACTGAAGCTTTCTTT
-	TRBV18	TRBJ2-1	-	CASSPQGGSNEQFF	TGTGCCAGCTCACCACAGGGGGGTTCCAATGAGCAGTTCTTC
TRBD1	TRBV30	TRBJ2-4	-	CAWQTWDSKNIQYF	TGTGCCTGGCAAACCTGGGACAGCAAAAACATTCAGTACTTC
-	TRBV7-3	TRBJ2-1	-	CASSLRGSSYNEQFF	TGTGCCAGCAGCTTAAGGGGGTCCTCCTACAATGAGCAGTTCTTC
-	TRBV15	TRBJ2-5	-	CATSRDLVETQYF	TGTGCCACCAGCAGAGATCTGGTTGAGACCCAGTACTTC
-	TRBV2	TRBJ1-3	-	CASSVSASGNTIYF	TGTGCCAGCAGTGTTTCAGCCTCTGGAAACACCATATATTTT
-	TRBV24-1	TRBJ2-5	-	CATSIGETQYF	TGTGCCACCAGTATTGGGGAGACCCAGTACTTC
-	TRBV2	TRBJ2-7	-	CASSPREGYEQYF	TGTGCCAGCAGTCCCCGCGAGGGGTACGAGCAGTACTTC
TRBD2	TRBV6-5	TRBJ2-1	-	CASSGSGGSEQFF	TGTGCCAGCAGCGGTAGCGGGGGATCTGAGCAGTTCTTC
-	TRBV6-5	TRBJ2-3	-	CASSFSDTQYF	TGTGCCAGCAGTTTCTCAGATACGCAGTATTTT
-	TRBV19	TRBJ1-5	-	CASSIGTVNQPQHF	TGTGCCAGTAGTATAGGGACAGTCAATCAGCCCCAGCATTTT
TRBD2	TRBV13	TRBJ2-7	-	CASSPWSGEDEQYF	TGTGCCAGCAGCCCGTGGAGCGGGGAGGACGAGCAGTACTTC
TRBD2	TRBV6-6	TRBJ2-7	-	CASQGLAGGYEQYF	TGTGCCAGCCAAGGACTAGCGGGGGGATACGAGCAGTACTTC
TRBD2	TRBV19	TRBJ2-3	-	CASQTSGGAPDTQYF	TGTGCCAGTCAGACTAGCGGGGGGGCCCCAGATACGCAGTATTTT
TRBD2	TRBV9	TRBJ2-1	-	CASSLRNPSAGGFINYNEQFF	TGTGCCAGCAGCCTGCGCAATCCGTCAGCGGGGGGCTTTATTAACTACAATGAGCAGTTCTTC
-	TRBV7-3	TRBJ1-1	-	CASSPGWGMDTEAFF	TGTGCCAGCAGCCCTGGGTGGGGTATGGACACTGAAGCTTTCTTT
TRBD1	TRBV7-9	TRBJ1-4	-	CASSIETGLELFF	TGTGCCAGCAGCATAGAGACAGGGCTCGAACTGTTTTTT
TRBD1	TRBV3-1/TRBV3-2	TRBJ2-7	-	CASSTGQGPGYEQYF	TGTGCCAGCAGCACCGGACAGGGGCCTGGGTACGAGCAGTACTTC
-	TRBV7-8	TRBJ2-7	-	CASSAGPRGATYEQYF	TGTGCCAGCAGCGCAGGGCCCCGGGGCGCAACCTACGAGCAGTACTTC